This T cell receptor (beta chain) was observed in a study of long-term antiretroviral therapy in people with HIV. Across the whole study: First collections came about a decade before the 2015 immediate-ART recommendation.

As concerns this clone: What it binds is not known.

The assay, immunoSEQ v3.0, was run at survey level. Clones were sequenced by immunoSEQ multiplex PCR, and TCRdb holds only the in-frame ones, with some missing. The sample holds over 15,000 clones, more than 60% seen once. Whole-study findings and limits: Blood in the study was drawn between 2004 and 2017, possibly under older ART regimens, which may be less effective than current ones.

The CDR3 length is 12 residues. V gave up 9 bases and J gave up 9 bases, with 15 bases separating them. Germline V gene lookup returns CDR1 MDHEN and CDR2 SYDVKM. From each donor, at least one pre-ART PBMC sample and at least two post-ART PBMC samples were obtained. Material: unsorted PBMCs, obtained less than 2.2 years before starting antiretroviral therapy. The TCR comes from a man aged 25 to 40 with HIV. V is TRBV28 and J is TRBJ1-5; TRBD1 is a possible D gene (5 bases). The CDR3 loop is CASRAGSMPQHF. CDR3 nucleotide sequence: TGTGCCAGTCGGGCAGGGTCAATGCCCCAGCATTTT.